The rows below give T cell receptor beta chains drawn from one sample of a study of shared clonotypes between healthy human individuals. This table comes from immunoSEQ multiplex PCR, and its TCRdb copy is limited to in-frame clones, with some not included. The sample lists around 240,000 clones, about 65% occurring once. What was sequenced was memory CD4+ T cells sorted from blood. All receptors derive from a man aged 30-40 years in good health. Both conserved end residues are part of each CDR3.

v_call,j_call,cdr3_aa
TRBV6-5,TRBJ1-1,CASSYRGALEHTEAFF
TRBV6-1,TRBJ1-2,CASSAQPRDYGYTF
TRBV21-1,TRBJ2-5,CASSFGKDGQETQYF
TRBV7-2,TRBJ2-7,CASSLGAGAGISEQYF
TRBV10-1,TRBJ2-7,CASSESLGSYEQYF
TRBV5-5,TRBJ1-2,CASSPVDRAGGYTF
TRBV5-1,TRBJ2-3,CASRVVGDTQYF
TRBV6-5,TRBJ1-2,CASSQGGGYTF
TRBV4-3,TRBJ2-2,CASSQAGLGVGELFF
TRBV9,TRBJ2-3,CASSSRGNPSTDTQYF
TRBV27,TRBJ2-7,CASSFRWGFNEQYF
TRBV9,TRBJ2-1,CASSPGPFDEQFF
TRBV14,TRBJ1-1,CASSPYSGPNTEAFF
TRBV10-2,TRBJ2-3,CASSEGTGFLAGVYF
TRBV10-3,TRBJ2-2,CAISNLLSGSGTGELFF
TRBV5-1,TRBJ2-1,CASSEMPGLIYNEQFF
TRBV5-1,TRBJ2-1,CASSVDRAEQFF
TRBV13,TRBJ1-1,CASYETGKPPRAFF
TRBV4-1,TRBJ2-3,CASSQDWSSGGLGGTDTQYF
TRBV5-1,TRBJ1-5,CASSPDRGTQPQHF
TRBV10-3,TRBJ2-5,CAISERDGAQYF
TRBV5-6,TRBJ1-1,CASSLTGRNTEAFF
TRBV4-3,TRBJ2-3,CASSQEAGDTQYF
TRBV5-1,TRBJ2-2,CASSFSGNTGELFF
TRBV2,TRBJ2-7,CASRGGQSGRAGEQYF
TRBV30,TRBJ2-2,CAWTLAGVGTGELFF
TRBV28,TRBJ1-1,CASRGHFGNTEAFF
TRBV7-2,TRBJ1-1,CASSLMKGGLTEAFF
TRBV5-4,TRBJ1-1,CASSLGREGTEAFF
TRBV2,TRBJ1-1,CARTQGGIGTEAFF
TRBV29-1,TRBJ1-2,CSVETGGGYTF
TRBV11-2,TRBJ2-7,CASSSDGGWSEQYF
TRBV27,TRBJ2-5,CASSFSSGRGETQYF